This TCR beta chain was obtained from a study of T cells in Graves' hyperthyroidism and ophthalmopathy. Study results and limitations: Median prediction lead before ophthalmopathy onset was 5 to 7 months with the model.

CDR3 length equals 15 residues. From germline, CDR1 is DFQATT and CDR2 SNEGSKA (reference sequence). The germline V and J ends were trimmed by 3 bases and 0 bases, with 13 bases remaining between them. Turning to this clonotype: The antigen is unknown.

The hyperthyroidism patients had all been newly diagnosed, and their disease duration was under 2 months. Their ages ranged from 18 to 65 years. The source material, RNA transcripts, was used to amplify TCR beta CDR3 regions. HTBI primers drove first-round RT-PCR of the TCR CDR3. TCRdb itself ran the multiplex PCR reads through MiXCR, one entry per CDR3 protein. The table shows more than 150,000 distinct CDR3 sequences, with about 15% occurring only once. This TCR was recovered from a woman aged 45-65 years with Graves' hyperthyroidism. V usage is TRBV20-1 and J usage is TRBJ2-3; D tentatively reads TRBD1 or TRBD2 (5 bases each). The sample comprised blood. In DNA, the CDR3 is TGCAGTGCTAGGGAGGACATTTTTAGCACAGATACGCAGTATTTT. Translation gives CSAREDIFSTDTQYF.